This TCR beta chain was retrieved from a study of monozygotic twins with inflammatory bowel disease. General study points: Patient repertoires may have gained variability from differing immunosuppressive treatments. Discordant twins showed the same repertoire similarity as concordant twins, possibly from limited power.

TCRdb reprocessed the 5' RACE reads; each CDR3 protein has one entry and no DNA is given. This sample contains fewer than 350,000 distinct CDR3 sequences. Germline V gene lookup returns CDR1 DFQATT and CDR2 SNEGSKA (reference sequence). There are 14 residues in the CDR3. A word on this clonotype: Its antigen is undetermined.

V gene TRBV20-1 combines with J gene TRBJ2-1; TCRdb's assignment of TRBD1 cannot be checked, as there is no DNA. The sequence was collected from a human donor with ulcerative colitis or Crohn's disease, or a healthy co-twin of an affected twin (not recorded which). The sample taken for sequencing was blood. This CDR3 is CSAVPGQGINEQFF.